The next 32 T cell receptor beta chains were all read from a single sample in a study of T cells in Graves' hyperthyroidism and ophthalmopathy. RNA transcripts served as the template for amplifying TCR beta CDR3 regions. During a first-round RT-PCR of the TCR CDR3, the HTBI primer set was used. A single record per CDR3 protein comes from TCRdb applying MiXCR to the multiplex PCR reads. The sample lists over 300,000 distinct CDR3 sequences, 12% to 15% occurring once. The sample taken for sequencing was blood. The receptors derive from a woman in her 40s with Graves' ophthalmopathy.

This clonotype was observed at least ten times. V gene TRBV6-1 combines with J gene TRBJ2-4, with D maybe TRBD2 (5 bases). V lost 7 bases and J lost 1, with 14 bases in between. Germline CDR1 is MNHNS and CDR2 is SASEGT. This CDR3 has 15 amino acids. The CDR3 nucleotides are TGTGCCAGCACTCCGGGGAAAAATGCCAAAAACATTCAGTACTTC. This translates into CASTPGKNAKNIQYF.

The sample holds many counts of this clonotype. The rearrangement joins TRBV12-3 or TRBV12-4 to TRBJ2-7; no clear D gene. CDR3 size: 12 residues. V was shortened by 5 bases and J by 8 bases, with 13 bases between the two germline ends. In nucleotides, the CDR3 is TGTGCCAGCAGTCTCCACGTCCCTAAGCAGTACTTC. It codes for CASSLHVPKQYF.

This clonotype was seen ten or more times. This chain connects TRBV3-1 to TRBJ2-1; TRBD2 aligns across 11 bases. Losses at the gene ends were 1 base for V and 4 bases for J; bases not matched to a gene: 6. Per germline, CDR1 LGHDT and CDR2 YNNKEL (reference sequence). The CDR3 length is 17 residues. The chain's CDR3 is CASSQVRGLAEYNEQFF. In DNA form, the CDR3 reads TGTGCCAGCAGCCAAGTGAGGGGACTAGCGGAATACAATGAGCAGTTCTTC.

This clonotype was seen many times. The chain employs TRBV5-1 and TRBJ2-1; 7 positions agree with TRBD1. This CDR3 comprises 14 residues. The V segment lost 4 bases and the J segment 7 bases; nucleotides outside the gene matches: 8. Looked up from germline, CDR1 is SGHRS and CDR2 is YFSETQ. CDR3 protein: CASSLDRARNEQFF. CDR3 in DNA: TGCGCCAGCAGCCTCGACAGGGCCCGTAATGAGCAGTTCTTC.

In the case of this clonotype: A read error is possible here, since a much larger clone lies one base away. The CDR3 DNA is TGCAGTGTGGGAGTCAGTACCCACAATGAGCAGTTCTTC. This sequence encodes CSVGVSTHNEQFF. The V and J genes are TRBV20-1 and TRBJ2-1; D is possibly TRBD2 (5 bases). In germline, CDR1 is DFQATT, CDR2 SNEGSKA (reference sequence). V was cut by 7 bases and J by 5 bases, with 15 bases left in between. The CDR3 sequence is 13 residues long.

This clonotype appeared many times. The chain has TRBV19 and TRBJ2-7; 9 positions match TRBD1. This CDR3 has 13 amino acids. Germline trimming cut 6 bases from V and 6 bases from J; bases unmatched to any gene: 6. CDR1 and CDR2 from the germline V gene are LNHDA and SQIVND (reference sequence). The CDR3, as DNA: TGTGCCAGTAGCCGGACAGGGGATGCCGAGCAGTACTTC. Translated, it gives CASSRTGDAEQYF.

A few counts support this clonotype. This chain joins TRBV7-2 and TRBJ1-2, with TRBD1 matching 7 bases. The germline gives CDR1 SGHTA, CDR2 FQGNSA. After removal of 6 bases from V and 10 bases from J, the junction contained 14 bases not matched to a gene. The CDR3 is 14 residues long. CDR3 nucleotides: TGTGCCAGCAGAGGACAGGCGTTCGTTGGGTCCTACACCTTC. Protein: CASRGQAFVGSYTF.

At least ten counts were recorded for this clonotype. The V gene is TRBV7-9, the J gene TRBJ2-1; D may match TRBD1 or TRBD2 (5 bases each). The length of the CDR3 is 17 residues. Germline V gene data show CDR1 as SEHNR and CDR2 as FQNEAQ (reference sequence). The ends were cut back, 0 bases at V and 6 bases at J, with 18 bases in the middle. CDR3 residues: CASSLAHGAEILNEQFF. Here the CDR3 DNA reads TGTGCCAGCAGCTTAGCCCACGGGGCAGAAATACTCAATGAGCAGTTCTTC.

A few counts support this clonotype. The chain couples TRBV29-1 to TRBJ2-1; TRBD2 matches 14 bases. Germline V gene lookup returns CDR1 SQVTM and CDR2 ANQGSEA. With 6 bases clipped from V and 5 bases from J, the junction kept 21 bases outside the gene matches. The CDR3 covers 20 residues. The chain's CDR3 is CSVRIGTSGSNWYGDNEQFF. The CDR3, as DNA: TGCAGCGTCAGGATTGGGACTAGCGGGAGCAATTGGTACGGGGACAATGAGCAGTTCTTC.

This clonotype was recorded many times. V gene TRBV12-3 or TRBV12-4 combines with J gene TRBJ2-2; D remains unclear. CDR3 size: 14 residues. V lost 5 bases and J 4 bases, leaving 11 bases between the germline ends. The CDR3 here is CASSPLGSTGELFF. CDR3 bases: TGTGCCAGCAGTCCCCTGGGGTCCACCGGGGAGCTGTTTTTT.

This clonotype came up many times. V usage is TRBV28 and J usage is TRBJ1-2, with no clear D. CDR1 is MDHEN, CDR2 SYDVKM, per germline. Deletions cut 5 bases from V and 4 bases from J, with 5 bases between. This CDR3 has 11 residues. This chain's CDR3 is CASSHSYGYTF. The CDR3 region has the DNA TGTGCCAGCAGTCATTCCTATGGCTACACCTTC.

In its sample, this clonotype was seen a few times. The chain carries TRBV7-2 and TRBJ2-1; 9 nucleotides align to TRBD2. The germline V gene has CDR1 SGHTA and CDR2 FQGNSA. The CDR3 sequence is 15 residues long. With 3 bases clipped from V and 4 bases from J, the junction kept 4 bases outside the gene matches. In DNA, the CDR3 is TGTGCCAGCAGCTTGCCTAGCGGGGTTTACAATGAGCAGTTCTTC. Encoded protein: CASSLPSGVYNEQFF.

This clonotype was seen a few times. This chain joins TRBV5-1 and TRBJ2-1, with D possibly TRBD2 on 6 matching bases. V was cut by 4 bases and J by 9 bases, with 11 bases left in between. The CDR3 is 12 amino acids. Germline values: CDR1 SGHRS, CDR2 YFSETQ. CDR3 loop: CASSGGVFEQFF. Here the CDR3 DNA reads TGCGCCAGCAGCGGAGGGGTGTTTGAGCAGTTCTTC.

This clonotype has ten or more counts. V and J are TRBV12-5 and TRBJ2-1, with D possibly matching TRBD2 (6 bases). V shed 6 bases and J shed 4 bases, with 10 bases lying between them. Per germline, CDR1 LGHNT and CDR2 FRNRAP. CDR3 size: 13 residues. CDR3 amino acids: CASGGGGYNEQFF. CDR3 DNA sequence: TGTGCTAGTGGCGGGGGTGGGTACAATGAGCAGTTCTTC.

J is TRBJ2-5 and V is TRBV28; D may correspond to TRBD1 or TRBD2 (5 bases each). The germline V gene encodes CDR1 MDHEN and CDR2 SYDVKM. Trimming removed 5 bases at V and 5 bases at J, with 18 bases between. This CDR3 is built from 15 residues. CDR3 in DNA: TGTGCCAGCAGTCTCCCAGCAAATTGGGGGGAGACCCAGTACTTC. Protein: CASSLPANWGETQYF.

This clonotype was counted at least ten times. In nucleotides, the CDR3 is TGTGCCAGCAGACCCCACGTCGGGGGGCCTTACAATGAGCAGTTCTTC. Protein: CASRPHVGGPYNEQFF. The chain uses TRBV6-2 or TRBV6-3 and TRBJ2-1; D is perhaps TRBD2 (7 bases). CDR3 size: 16 residues. CDR1 and CDR2 (germline): MNHEY, SVGEGT. Trimming stripped 6 bases from V and 4 bases from J, with 19 bases between.

In its sample, this clonotype was seen many times. The J gene is TRBJ2-5, the V gene TRBV3-1; D remains unclear. V dropped 0 bases and J dropped 5 bases, with 4 bases sitting between them. Germline CDR1 is LGHDT and CDR2 is YNNKEL (reference sequence). The CDR3 is made up of 12 amino acids. The CDR3 DNA follows: TGTGCCAGCAGCCAAGATCGTGAGACCCAGTACTTC. It codes for CASSQDRETQYF.

This clonotype was observed many times. V usage is TRBV7-9 and J usage is TRBJ1-2; a possible D gene is TRBD1 (5 bases). Germline V gives CDR1 SEHNR, CDR2 FQNEAQ (reference sequence). The CDR3 extends over 15 amino acids. Trimming stripped 4 bases from V and 4 bases from J, with 16 bases between. The CDR3 here is CASSSPVRDLYGYTF. CDR3 coding DNA: TGTGCCAGCAGCTCACCCGTTAGGGACCTCTATGGCTACACCTTC. Full variable domain (outside the CDR3, taken from reference TRBV7-9 and TRBJ1-2): DTGVSQNPRHKITKRGQNVTFRCDPISEHNRLYWYRQTLGQGPEFLTYFQNEAQLEKSRLLSDRFSAERPKGSFSTLEIQRTEQGDSAMYLCASSSPVRDLYGYTFGSGTRLTVV.

This clonotype was recorded a few times. V gene TRBV18 combines with J gene TRBJ2-5, with 7 bases matching TRBD1. The V and J ends lost 5 bases and 5 bases, in that order; junction bases with no gene match: 8. The germline CDR1 and CDR2 sequences are KGHSH and LQKENI. The CDR3 is 14 residues long. CDR3 sequence: CASSSQGRVETQYF. DNA of the CDR3: TGTGCCAGCTCATCACAGGGGCGTGTGGAGACCCAGTACTTC. The variable domain in full, completed from reference TRBV18 and TRBJ2-5, reads NAGVMQNPRHLVRRRGQEARLRCSPMKGHSHVYWYRQLPEEGLKFMVYLQKENIIDESGMPKERFSAEFPKEGPSILRIQQVVRGDSAAYFCASSSQGRVETQYFGPGTRLLVL.

This clonotype was observed at least ten times. The rearrangement uses TRBV10-1 and TRBJ1-2; D is undetermined. Trimming took off 4 bases at V and 3 bases at J, with 9 bases between the two ends. This CDR3 contains 13 residues. Germline CDR1 and CDR2: WNHNN and SYGVQD (reference sequence). CDR3 protein: CASSARRDYGYTF. The CDR3 region has the DNA TGCGCCAGCAGTGCACGTCGGGACTATGGCTACACCTTC.

This clonotype was recorded many times. The genes are TRBV27 and TRBJ1-2; D gene uncertain. This CDR3 comprises 13 residues. Germline CDR1 and CDR2: MNHEY and SMNVEV (reference sequence). Trimming stripped 3 bases from V and 6 bases from J, with 11 bases between. CDR3 amino acids: CASSLQGPDGYTF. CDR3 nucleotides: TGTGCCAGCAGTTTGCAAGGGCCCGATGGCTACACCTTC.

This clonotype was recorded many times. The chain has TRBV2 and TRBJ2-7, with a weak D call TRBD1 (6 bases). V lost 3 bases and J 4 bases, leaving 13 bases between the germline ends. This CDR3 has 14 amino acids. The germline V gene encodes CDR1 SNHLY and CDR2 FYNNEI. The CDR3 bases are TGTGCCAGCAGTGACGAGGGGGAAGTTTACGAGCAGTACTTC. This translates into CASSDEGEVYEQYF.

The V and J genes are TRBV5-1 and TRBJ2-7; 7 bases fit TRBD1. V shed 3 bases, J shed 2 bases, and the junction held 8 bases outside the gene matches. From germline, CDR1 is SGHRS and CDR2 YFSETQ. This CDR3 has 15 residues. The CDR3 DNA sequence: TGCGCCAGCAGCTCATCTCAGGACAGGACCTACGAGCAGTACTTC. Translating it yields CASSSSQDRTYEQYF.

This clonotype turned up a few times. The chain joins TRBV3-1 to TRBJ2-5; D is possibly TRBD2 (5 bases). The CDR3 covers 14 residues. Trimming stripped 4 bases from V and 5 bases from J, with 14 bases between. CDR1 is LGHDT, CDR2 YNNKEL, per germline (reference sequence). CDR3 sequence: CASSRSDSSETQYF. CDR3 nucleotides: TGTGCCAGCAGCCGTTCGGACTCCTCGGAGACCCAGTACTTC.

This clonotype showed up many times. The rearrangement joins TRBV19 to TRBJ2-1; D is unresolved. The V gene's germline CDR1 is LNHDA and CDR2 SQIVND (reference sequence). With 6 bases removed from V and 0 bases from J, the gap between germline ends came to 9 bases. This CDR3 region has 14 residues. This CDR3 is CASRQLNSYNEQFF. In DNA form, the CDR3 reads TGTGCCAGTAGACAGTTAAACTCCTACAATGAGCAGTTCTTC.

This clonotype was seen many times. This chain joins TRBV6-5 and TRBJ2-1; no firm D call. The germline V and J ends were trimmed by 2 bases and 5 bases, with 7 bases remaining between them. This CDR3 has 13 amino acids. Germline CDR1 and CDR2: MNHEY and SVGAGI. The CDR3 is CASSYDRNNEQFF. Here the CDR3 DNA reads TGTGCCAGCAGTTACGATAGAAACAATGAGCAGTTCTTC.

Concerning this clonotype: One end of the junction fails to match germline, which may point to a read error. The V gene is TRBV20-1, the J gene TRBJ1-2; D is ambiguous. CDR3 size: 13 residues. CDR1 and CDR2 from the germline V gene are DFQATT and SNEGSKA (reference sequence). The CDR3: CNARSRYDGGYTF. The CDR3 nucleotides are TGCAATGCTAGGAGCCGGTACGACGGTGGCTACACCTTC.

This clonotype was detected many times. CDR3 coding DNA: TGTGCCAGCAGTGAATTAGGTCTAGCGGAAAGGGATGAGCAGTTCTTC. Residues: CASSELGLAERDEQFF. The chain recombines TRBV2 with TRBJ2-1, with 7 bases lining up with TRBD2. The CDR3 has 16 residues. With V trimmed by 2 bases and J by 8 bases, 12 bases remained unmatched. Germline V gene lookup returns CDR1 SNHLY and CDR2 FYNNEI.

This clonotype was picked up a small number of times. V usage is TRBV19 and J usage is TRBJ1-2, with 9 bases that match TRBD1. Trimming cost V 5 bases and J 6 bases; bases outside gene matches: 4. The CDR3 is 13 amino acids. Germline values: CDR1 LNHDA, CDR2 SQIVND (reference sequence). The CDR3 coding sequence is TGTGCCAGTAGTTTTTGGACAGGGGATGGCTACACCTTC. Protein: CASSFWTGDGYTF.

Concerning this clonotype: A clone one base away is much larger, so this may be a read error. The V call is TRBV14, the J call TRBJ2-2; D not resolved. CDR1 is SGHDN and CDR2 is FVKESK in the germline V gene. The V and J ends lost 8 bases and 3 bases respectively, with 13 bases between them. The CDR3 contains 14 residues. In DNA form, the CDR3 reads TGTGCCAGCTCGCTCCTAGAGGACACCGGGGAGCTGTTTTTT. Protein: CASSLLEDTGELFF.

V is TRBV3-1 and J is TRBJ1-6, with 7 bases aligning to TRBD1. The germline V gene encodes CDR1 LGHDT and CDR2 YNNKEL (reference sequence). The CDR3 has 12 residues. Unmatched junction bases numbered 6, after V lost 0 bases and J lost 19 bases. Here the CDR3 reads CASSQDLTGIHF. The CDR3 DNA reads TGTGCCAGCAGCCAAGATCTGACAGGGATTCACTTT. Full variable domain (outside the CDR3, taken from reference TRBV3-1 and TRBJ1-6): DTAVSQTPKYLVTQMGNDKSIKCEQNLGHDTMYWYKQDSKKFLKIMFSYNNKELIINETVPNRFSPKSPDKAHLNLHINSLELGDSAVYFCASSQDLTGIHFGNGTRLTVT.

This clonotype was seen a few times. The chain is built from TRBV13 and TRBJ2-5, with no clear D. The V end lost 3 bases, the J end lost 5 bases, and 10 bases lay between the germline ends. The CDR3 has 13 amino acids. From germline, CDR1 is PRHDT and CDR2 FYEKMQ (reference sequence). The CDR3, as DNA: TGTGCCAGCAGCTTTGGCGAGAGCGAGACCCAGTACTTC. Residues: CASSFGESETQYF.